This T cell receptor beta chain was profiled in a study of siplizumab effects on memory and regulatory T cells. Study-wide results and limits: Mappable alloreactive CD4+ clones came from Treg cells 60% to 80% of the time on average with siplizumab, against 26.9% in controls.

As for this clone: Its antigen is still unknown.

Only in-frame clones appear in the TCRdb table, and some are missing; sequencing was by immunoSEQ multiplex PCR. This sample has 100,000 to 120,000 clones, with around 90% found just once. This CDR3 has 17 amino acids. Germline V CDR1 and CDR2: SGHRS, YFSETQ. Trimming removed 3 bases from V and 5 bases from J; junction bases left unmatched: 11. This chain uses TRBV5-1 with TRBJ1-4, with 9 nucleotides matching TRBD1. Material: CD4+ T cells sorted from blood. The origin of this receptor is a human donor in good health. In DNA form, the CDR3 reads TGCGCCAGCAGCTACAAGGTATCTGGGACAGGGAATGAAAAACTGTTTTTT. It translates to CASSYKVSGTGNEKLFF.